Below are 14 T cell receptor beta chains sequenced from a single sample in a study of blood T cell repertoires in COVID-19. Produced via immunoSEQ multiplex PCR; TCRdb's table is partial and in-frame only. The data contain 400,000 to 450,000 clones, roughly 85% of them seen just once; the ten biggest clones take up about 1.5%. What was sequenced was peripheral blood. Receptor source: a woman aged 25 to 45 with active or convalescent COVID-19.

The chain couples TRBV10-2 to TRBJ1-4; D remains unclear. CDR1 and CDR2 from the germline V gene are WSHSY and SAAADI. CDR3 length equals 15 residues. V lost 4 bases and J lost 7, with 16 bases in between. For the CDR3, the DNA is TGCGCCAGCAGTGCCCCAGGAGGGTGGGCTGAAAAACTGTTTTTT. It specifies CASSAPGGWAEKLFF.

The rearrangement uses TRBV11-1 and TRBJ2-7; D is perhaps TRBD2 (6 bases). Trimming left V 5 bases short and J 6 bases short, with 14 bases between. The CDR3 length is 13 residues. The germline V gene has CDR1 SGHAT and CDR2 FQDESV (reference sequence). CDR3 sequence reads: CASSHMTSSEQYF. The CDR3 DNA follows: TGTGCCAGCAGCCATATGACTAGTTCCGAGCAGTACTTC.

This sequence joins TRBV5-1 and TRBJ1-1; 9 bases map to TRBD1. The length of the CDR3 is 20 residues. In germline, CDR1 is SGHRS, CDR2 YFSETQ. The trim removed 4 bases at V and 0 bases at J, leaving 19 bases unmatched. CDR3 residues: CASSTRPPGTGIAMNTEAFF. CDR3 bases: TGCGCCAGCAGCACCCGCCCCCCCGGGACAGGGATCGCGATGAACACTGAAGCTTTCTTT.

This clone was observed once. The chain employs TRBV4-1 and TRBJ1-1; D unclear. V dropped 4 bases and J dropped 0 bases, with 12 bases sitting between them. This CDR3 has 15 amino acids. From germline, CDR1 is MGHRA and CDR2 YSYEKL. CDR3 residues: CASSLSEGMNTEAFF. CDR3 sequence (DNA): TGCGCCAGCAGCCTATCAGAGGGTATGAACACTGAAGCTTTCTTT.

The V and J genes are TRBV5-1 and TRBJ2-5, with 8 positions matching TRBD1. The CDR3 loop spans 14 amino acids. CDR1 is SGHRS and CDR2 is YFSETQ in the germline V gene. V was pared by 5 bases and J by 4 bases, with 7 bases of the junction left unmatched. CDR3 region: CASRTTGTGETQYF. CDR3 coding DNA: TGCGCCAGCAGAACTACCGGGACAGGAGAGACCCAGTACTTC.

CDR3 loop: CASSVGQVKYEQYF. The CDR3 coding sequence is TGTGCCAGCAGTGTGGGCCAGGTGAAGTACGAGCAGTACTTC. The V and J genes are TRBV2 and TRBJ2-7; the D is unclear. In germline, CDR1 is SNHLY, CDR2 FYNNEI. This CDR3 has 14 residues. The germline V and J ends were trimmed by 4 bases and 4 bases, with 14 bases remaining between them.

The rearrangement uses TRBV19 and TRBJ2-7; 9 bases fit TRBD1. J gave up 6 bases and V 5 bases, and 5 bases lay outside the gene matches. The CDR3 consists of 13 residues. Germline V gene sequence: CDR1 LNHDA, CDR2 SQIVND (reference sequence). The CDR3 is CASSLQGAAEQYF. The CDR3 bases are TGTGCCAGTAGTTTACAGGGGGCGGCCGAGCAGTACTTC.

Concerning this clone itself: The junction shows a germline mismatch at one end, possibly a read error. The genes are TRBV15 and TRBJ1-1, with a weak D call TRBD1 (5 bases). CDR1 LNHNV and CDR2 YYDKDF come from the germline V gene (reference sequence). CDR3 length: 14 residues. CDR3 nucleotide sequence: TGTGCCACCAGCGGAGACATAACAGGTACTGAAGCTTTCTTT. Its translation is CATSGDITGTEAFF.

The rearrangement joins TRBV27 to TRBJ2-5; 9 bases agree with TRBD1. Unmatched junction bases numbered 5, after V lost 4 bases and J lost 2 bases. This CDR3 is built from 15 residues. From germline, CDR1 is MNHEY and CDR2 SMNVEV (reference sequence). DNA for the CDR3: TGTGCCAGCAGTTCCCCGGGACAGGGTCAAGAGACCCAGTACTTC. It translates to CASSSPGQGQETQYF.

The chain uses TRBV6-1 and TRBJ1-1; D unresolved. CDR1 and CDR2 (germline): MNHNS, SASEGT. V was cut by 2 bases and J by 4 bases, with 8 bases left in between. The CDR3 has 13 residues. The CDR3 nucleotides are TGTGCCAGCAGTGAATATAGAGGCACTGAAGCTTTCTTT. Translated, it gives CASSEYRGTEAFF.

This rearrangement joins TRBV3-1 (or the pseudogene TRBV3-2) to TRBJ1-1; D possibly corresponds to TRBD1 (5 bases). V lost 3 bases and J lost 3, with 8 bases in between. The germline V gene encodes CDR1 LGHDT and CDR2 YNNKEL (reference sequence). CDR3 size: 13 residues. The CDR3 DNA is TGTGCCAGCAGCCACCAGGGTCACACTGAAGCTTTCTTT. Protein sequence: CASSHQGHTEAFF.

This chain links TRBV29-1 with TRBJ1-1; D possibly corresponds to TRBD1 (6 bases). The germline CDR1 and CDR2 sequences are SQVTM and ANQGSEA. CDR3 size: 13 residues. The V gene lost 4 bases and the J gene lost 2 bases, with 11 bases spanning the gap. DNA for the CDR3: TGCAGCGTTGCGGGACACTTAAACACTGAAGCTTTCTTT. Its translation is CSVAGHLNTEAFF. The entire variable domain, with the rest obtained from reference TRBV29-1 and TRBJ1-1, is as follows: SAVISQKPSRDICQRGTSLTIQCQVDSQVTMMFWYRQQPGQSLTLIATANQGSEATYESGFVIDKFPISRPNLTFSTLTVSNMSPEDSSIYLCSVAGHLNTEAFFGQGTRLTVV.

The chain joins TRBV18 to TRBJ1-2, with TRBD1 identical over 9 bases. The CDR3 consists of 16 residues. In germline, CDR1 is KGHSH, CDR2 LQKENI. The V and J ends lost 4 bases and 5 bases, in that order; junction bases with no gene match: 11. CDR3 DNA sequence: TGTGCCAGCTCACTTGACAGGGGGTACGGTCCTTATGGCTACACCTTC. Translated: CASSLDRGYGPYGYTF.

V gene TRBV7-8 combines with J gene TRBJ2-7; 9 positions agree with TRBD2. Germline V CDR1 and CDR2: SGHVS, FQNEAQ. There are 15 residues in the CDR3. After removal of 2 bases from V and 5 bases from J, the junction contained 7 bases not matched to a gene. The CDR3 spells CASSLSRTSAHEQYF. As DNA, the CDR3 is TGTGCCAGCAGCTTATCGAGGACTAGCGCTCACGAGCAGTACTTC.